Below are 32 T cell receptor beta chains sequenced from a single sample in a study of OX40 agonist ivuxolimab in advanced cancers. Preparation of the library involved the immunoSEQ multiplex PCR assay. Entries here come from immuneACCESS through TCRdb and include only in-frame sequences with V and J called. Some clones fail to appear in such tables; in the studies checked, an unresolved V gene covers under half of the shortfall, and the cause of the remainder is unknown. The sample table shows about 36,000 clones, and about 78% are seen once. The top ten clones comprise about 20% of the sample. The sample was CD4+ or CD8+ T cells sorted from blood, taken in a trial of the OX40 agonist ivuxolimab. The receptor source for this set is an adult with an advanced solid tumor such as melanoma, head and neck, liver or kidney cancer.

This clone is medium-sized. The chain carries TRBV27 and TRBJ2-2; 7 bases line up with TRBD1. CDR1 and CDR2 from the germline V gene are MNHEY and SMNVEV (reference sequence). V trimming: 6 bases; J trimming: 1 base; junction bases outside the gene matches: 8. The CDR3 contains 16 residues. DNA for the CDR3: TGTGCCAGCAGCTACTTACAGGGGCTGAACACCGGGGAGCTGTTTTTT. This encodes CASSYLQGLNTGELFF.

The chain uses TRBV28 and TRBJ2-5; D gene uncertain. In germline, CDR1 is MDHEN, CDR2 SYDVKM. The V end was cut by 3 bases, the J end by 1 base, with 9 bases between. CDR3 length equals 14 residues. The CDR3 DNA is TGTGCCAGCAGTTTTTTCACAGCCCAAGAGACCCAGTACTTC. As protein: CASSFFTAQETQYF.

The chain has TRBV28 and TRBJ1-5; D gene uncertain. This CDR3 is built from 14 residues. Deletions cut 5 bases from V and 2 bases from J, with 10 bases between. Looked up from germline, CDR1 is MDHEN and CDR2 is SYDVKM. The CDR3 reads CASSRVQGNQPQHF. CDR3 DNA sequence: TGTGCCAGCAGTAGGGTCCAGGGCAATCAGCCCCAGCATTTT.

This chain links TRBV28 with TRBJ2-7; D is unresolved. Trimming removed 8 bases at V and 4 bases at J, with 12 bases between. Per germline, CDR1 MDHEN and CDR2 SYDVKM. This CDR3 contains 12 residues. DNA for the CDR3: TGTGCCAGCGCTCCCTCCTATTACGAGCAGTACTTC. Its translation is CASAPSYYEQYF.

CDR3 amino acids: CASSFVGLGDNEQFF. CDR3 DNA sequence: TGTGCCAGCAGCTTCGTCGGGTTAGGGGACAATGAGCAGTTCTTC. The rearrangement uses TRBV7-2 and TRBJ2-1, with TRBD1 as a possible D gene (5 bases). This CDR3 spans 15 amino acids. The germline gives CDR1 SGHTA, CDR2 FQGNSA. Trimming stripped 3 bases from V and 5 bases from J, with 14 bases between.

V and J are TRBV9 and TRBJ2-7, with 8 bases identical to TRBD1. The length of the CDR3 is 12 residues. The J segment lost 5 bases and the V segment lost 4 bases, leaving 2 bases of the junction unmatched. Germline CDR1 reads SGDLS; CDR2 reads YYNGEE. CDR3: CASSLTGDEQYF. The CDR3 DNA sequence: TGTGCCAGCAGCCTGACAGGGGACGAGCAGTACTTC.

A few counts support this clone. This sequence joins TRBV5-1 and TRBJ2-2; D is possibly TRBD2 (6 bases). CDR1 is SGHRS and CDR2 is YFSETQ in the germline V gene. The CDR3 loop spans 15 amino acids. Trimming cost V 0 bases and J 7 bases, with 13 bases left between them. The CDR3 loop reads CASSLVRGSGGELFF. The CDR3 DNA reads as TGCGCCAGCAGCTTGGTACGGGGGAGTGGCGGGGAGCTGTTTTTT. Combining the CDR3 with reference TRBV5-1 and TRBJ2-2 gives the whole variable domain KAGVTQTPRYLIKTRGQQVTLSCSPISGHRSVSWYQQTPGQGLQFLFEYFSETQRNKGNFPGRFSGRQFSNSRSEMNVSTLELGDSALYLCASSLVRGSGGELFFGEGSRLTVL.

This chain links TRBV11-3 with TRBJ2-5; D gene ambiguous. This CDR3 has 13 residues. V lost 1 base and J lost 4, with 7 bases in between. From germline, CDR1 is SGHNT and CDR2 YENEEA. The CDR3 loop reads CASSLVMGETQYF. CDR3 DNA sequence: TGTGCCAGCAGCTTAGTTATGGGAGAGACCCAGTACTTC.

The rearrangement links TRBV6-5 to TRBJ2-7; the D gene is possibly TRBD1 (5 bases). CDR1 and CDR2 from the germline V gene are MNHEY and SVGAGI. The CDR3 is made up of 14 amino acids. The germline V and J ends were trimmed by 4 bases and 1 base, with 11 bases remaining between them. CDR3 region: CASSFAGWSYEQYF. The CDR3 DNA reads TGTGCCAGCAGTTTTGCAGGGTGGTCCTACGAGCAGTACTTC.

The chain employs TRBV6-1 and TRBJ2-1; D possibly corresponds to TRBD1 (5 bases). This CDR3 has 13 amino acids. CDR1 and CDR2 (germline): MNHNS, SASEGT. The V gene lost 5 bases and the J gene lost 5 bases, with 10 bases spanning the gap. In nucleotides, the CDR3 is TGTGCCAGCAGTCGGACAACCGACAATGAGCAGTTCTTC. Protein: CASSRTTDNEQFF.

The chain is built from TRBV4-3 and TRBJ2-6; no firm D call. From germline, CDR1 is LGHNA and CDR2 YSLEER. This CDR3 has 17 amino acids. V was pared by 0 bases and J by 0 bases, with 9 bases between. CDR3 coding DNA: TGCGCCAGCAGCCAAGATACATATTACTCTGGGGCCAACGTCCTGACTTTC. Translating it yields CASSQDTYYSGANVLTF.

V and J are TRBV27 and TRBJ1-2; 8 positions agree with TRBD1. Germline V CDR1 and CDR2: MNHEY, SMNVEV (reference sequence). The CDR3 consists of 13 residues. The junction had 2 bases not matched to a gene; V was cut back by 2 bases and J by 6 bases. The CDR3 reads CASSLKQGDGYTF. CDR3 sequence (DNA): TGTGCCAGCAGTTTAAAACAGGGGGATGGCTACACCTTC.

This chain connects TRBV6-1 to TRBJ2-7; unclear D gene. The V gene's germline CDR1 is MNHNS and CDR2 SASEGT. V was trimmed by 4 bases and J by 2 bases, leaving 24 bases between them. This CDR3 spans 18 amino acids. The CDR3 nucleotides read TGTGCCAGCAGTGGACCCTCAGAGAAAGGAGTTAGCCCCTACGAGCAGTACTTC. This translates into CASSGPSEKGVSPYEQYF.

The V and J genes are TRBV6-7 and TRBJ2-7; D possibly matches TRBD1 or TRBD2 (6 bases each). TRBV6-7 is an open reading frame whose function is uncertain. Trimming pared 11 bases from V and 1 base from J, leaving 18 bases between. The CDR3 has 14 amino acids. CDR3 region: CAAGGTPSSYEQYF. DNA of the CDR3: TGTGCCGCAGGCGGGACACCCTCATCCTACGAGCAGTACTTC.

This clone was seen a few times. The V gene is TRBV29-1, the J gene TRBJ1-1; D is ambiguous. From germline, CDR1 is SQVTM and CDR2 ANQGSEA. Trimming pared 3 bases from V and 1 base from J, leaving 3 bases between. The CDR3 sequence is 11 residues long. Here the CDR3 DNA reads TGCAGCGTTGACTGGAACACTGAAGCTTTCTTT. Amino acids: CSVDWNTEAFF.

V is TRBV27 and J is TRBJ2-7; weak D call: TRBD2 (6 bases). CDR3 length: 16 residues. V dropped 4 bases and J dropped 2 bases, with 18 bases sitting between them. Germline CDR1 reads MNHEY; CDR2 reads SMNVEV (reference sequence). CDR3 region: CASSSGDSLAPYEQYF. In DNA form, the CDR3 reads TGTGCCAGCAGTTCTGGTGATAGTCTAGCGCCCTACGAGCAGTACTTC.

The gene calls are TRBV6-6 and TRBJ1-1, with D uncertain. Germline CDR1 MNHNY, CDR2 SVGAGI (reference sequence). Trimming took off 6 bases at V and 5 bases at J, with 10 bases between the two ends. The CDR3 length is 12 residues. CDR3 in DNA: TGTGCCAGCAGGGACGTAGGGACTGAAGCTTTCTTT. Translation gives CASRDVGTEAFF.

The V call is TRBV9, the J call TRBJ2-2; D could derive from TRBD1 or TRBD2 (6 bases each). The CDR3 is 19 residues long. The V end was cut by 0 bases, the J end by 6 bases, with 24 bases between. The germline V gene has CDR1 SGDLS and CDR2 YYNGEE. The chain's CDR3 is CASSVARSLSGWGPGELFF. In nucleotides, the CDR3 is TGTGCCAGCAGCGTAGCACGGTCGTTGAGCGGGTGGGGGCCCGGGGAGCTGTTTTTT. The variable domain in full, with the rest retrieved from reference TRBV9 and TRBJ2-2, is DSGVTQTPKHLITATGQRVTLRCSPRSGDLSVYWYQQSLDQGLQFLIQYYNGEERAKGNILERFSAQQFPDLHSELNLSSLELGDSALYFCASSVARSLSGWGPGELFFGEGSRLTVL.

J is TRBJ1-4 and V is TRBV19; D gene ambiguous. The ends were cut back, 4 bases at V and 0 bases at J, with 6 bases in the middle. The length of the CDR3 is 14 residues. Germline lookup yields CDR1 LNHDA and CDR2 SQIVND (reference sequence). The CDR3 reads CASSSSTTNEKLFF. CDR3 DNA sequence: TGTGCCAGTAGTAGCAGTACAACTAATGAAAAACTGTTTTTT.

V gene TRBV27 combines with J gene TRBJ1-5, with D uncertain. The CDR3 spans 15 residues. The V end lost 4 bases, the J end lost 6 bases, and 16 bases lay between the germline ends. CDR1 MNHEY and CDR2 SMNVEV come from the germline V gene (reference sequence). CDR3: CASSSSPGVSQPQHF. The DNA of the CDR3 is TGTGCCAGCAGTTCGTCCCCGGGAGTAAGTCAGCCCCAGCATTTT.

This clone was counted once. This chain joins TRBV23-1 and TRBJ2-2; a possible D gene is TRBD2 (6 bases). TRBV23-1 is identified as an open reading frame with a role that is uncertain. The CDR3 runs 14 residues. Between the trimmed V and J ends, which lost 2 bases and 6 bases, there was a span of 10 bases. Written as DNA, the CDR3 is TGCGCCAGCAGTCAAGCTAGCGCCCCCGGGGAGCTGTTTTTT. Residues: CASSQASAPGELFF.

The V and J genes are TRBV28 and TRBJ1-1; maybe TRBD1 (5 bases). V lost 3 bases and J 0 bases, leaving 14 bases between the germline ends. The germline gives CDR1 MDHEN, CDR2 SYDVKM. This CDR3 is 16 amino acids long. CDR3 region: CASSFLSGTMNTEAFF. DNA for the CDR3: TGTGCCAGCAGTTTCCTTTCAGGGACCATGAACACTGAAGCTTTCTTT. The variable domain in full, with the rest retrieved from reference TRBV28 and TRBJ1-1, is DVKVTQSSRYLVKRTGEKVFLECVQDMDHENMFWYRQDPGLGLRLIYFSYDVKMKEKGDIPEGYSVSREKKERFSLILESASTNQTSMYLCASSFLSGTMNTEAFFGQGTRLTVV.

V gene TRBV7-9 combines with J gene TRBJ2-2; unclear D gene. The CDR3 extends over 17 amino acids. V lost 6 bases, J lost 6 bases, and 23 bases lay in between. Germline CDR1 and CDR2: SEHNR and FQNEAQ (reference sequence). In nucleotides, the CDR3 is TGTGCCAGCAGGGACCCCGTGCCATCAATTGTCGCCGGGGAGCTGTTTTTT. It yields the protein CASRDPVPSIVAGELFF.

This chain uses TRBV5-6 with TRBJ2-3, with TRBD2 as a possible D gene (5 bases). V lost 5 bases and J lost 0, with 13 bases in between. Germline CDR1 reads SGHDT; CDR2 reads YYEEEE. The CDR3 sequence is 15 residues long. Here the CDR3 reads CASRTTPISTDTQYF. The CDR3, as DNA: TGTGCCAGCAGGACTACCCCAATTAGCACAGATACGCAGTATTTT.

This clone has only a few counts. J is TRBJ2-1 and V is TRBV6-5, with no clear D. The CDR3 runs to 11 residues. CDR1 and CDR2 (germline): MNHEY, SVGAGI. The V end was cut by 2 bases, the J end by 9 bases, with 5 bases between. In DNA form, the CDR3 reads TGTGCCAGCAGTTACGGCTCTGAGCAGTTCTTC. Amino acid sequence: CASSYGSEQFF.

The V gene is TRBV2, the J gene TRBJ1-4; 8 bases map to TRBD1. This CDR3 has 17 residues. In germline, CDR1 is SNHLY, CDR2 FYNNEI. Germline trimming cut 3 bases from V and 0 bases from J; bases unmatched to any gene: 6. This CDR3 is CASSDPPDRATNEKLFF. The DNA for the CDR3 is TGTGCCAGCAGTGACCCGCCGGACAGGGCAACTAATGAAAAACTGTTTTTT.

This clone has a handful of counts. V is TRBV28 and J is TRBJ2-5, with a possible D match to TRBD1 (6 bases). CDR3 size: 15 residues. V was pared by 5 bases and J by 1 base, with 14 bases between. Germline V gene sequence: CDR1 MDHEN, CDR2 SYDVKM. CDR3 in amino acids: CASSPVSDSQETQYF. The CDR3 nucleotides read TGTGCCAGCAGTCCAGTCTCGGACAGCCAAGAGACCCAGTACTTC.

Here the CDR3 reads CAISESGQEQFF. In DNA, the CDR3 is TGTGCCATCAGTGAGTCGGGACAGGAGCAGTTCTTC. This sequence joins TRBV10-3 and TRBJ2-1; TRBD1 agrees at 7 bases. The ends lost 0 bases at V and 10 bases at J; junction bases unmatched: 0. Germline V gives CDR1 ENHRY, CDR2 SYGVKD. This CDR3 has 12 amino acids.

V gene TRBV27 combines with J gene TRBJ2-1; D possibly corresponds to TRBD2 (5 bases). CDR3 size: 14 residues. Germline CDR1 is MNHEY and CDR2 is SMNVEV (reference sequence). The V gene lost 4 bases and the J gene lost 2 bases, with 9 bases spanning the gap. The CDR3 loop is CASSSSRAYNEQFF. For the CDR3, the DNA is TGTGCCAGCAGTTCCTCGCGGGCCTACAATGAGCAGTTCTTC.

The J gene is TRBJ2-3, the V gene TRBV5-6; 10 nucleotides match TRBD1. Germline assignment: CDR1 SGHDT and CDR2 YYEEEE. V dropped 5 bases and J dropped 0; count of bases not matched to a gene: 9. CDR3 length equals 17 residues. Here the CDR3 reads CASSLRRTGGSTDTQYF. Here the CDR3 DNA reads TGTGCCAGCAGTTTAAGAAGGACAGGGGGAAGCACAGATACGCAGTATTTT.

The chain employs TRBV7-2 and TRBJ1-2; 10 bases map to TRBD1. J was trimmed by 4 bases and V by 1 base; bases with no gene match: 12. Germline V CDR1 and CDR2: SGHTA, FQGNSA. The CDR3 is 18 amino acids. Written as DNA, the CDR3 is TGTGCCAGCAGCTTAGTTAGGGGCCGGGACAGGGGCGGCTATGGCTACACCTTC. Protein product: CASSLVRGRDRGGYGYTF. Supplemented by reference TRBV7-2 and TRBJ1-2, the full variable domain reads GAGVSQSPSNKVTEKGKDVELRCDPISGHTALYWYRQSLGQGLEFLIYFQGNSAPDKSGLPSDRFSAERTGGSVSTLTIQRTQQEDSAVYLCASSLVRGRDRGGYGYTFGSGTRLTVV.

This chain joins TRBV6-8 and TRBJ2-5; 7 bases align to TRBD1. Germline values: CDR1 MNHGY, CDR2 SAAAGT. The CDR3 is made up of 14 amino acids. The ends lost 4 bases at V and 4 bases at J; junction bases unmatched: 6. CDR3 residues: CASSSWTGAETQYF. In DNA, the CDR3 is TGTGCCAGCAGTTCTTGGACAGGCGCAGAGACCCAGTACTTC.